These 28 T cell receptor beta chains were sequenced from one sample in a study of cytotoxic CD8 clonotypes in ibrutinib-treated CLL. Libraries were prepared by immunoSEQ multiplex PCR; TCRdb keeps only in-frame clonotypes and omits some of them. The repertoire has 150,000 or so clones, 77% of them found once; the top ten carry 25% to 30%. The source was PBMCs, collected after 12 months of ibrutinib treatment. All receptors come from a human donor with chronic lymphocytic leukemia.

This rearrangement joins TRBV5-1 to TRBJ1-2; no clear D gene. The CDR3 spans 18 residues. Per the germline V gene, CDR1 is SGHRS and CDR2 is YFSETQ. V was shortened by 0 bases and J by 0 bases, with 18 bases between the two germline ends. CDR3 bases: TGCGCCAGCAGCTTGGAATTTATTTCGGCCTCTCCTAACTATGGCTACACCTTC. Translation gives CASSLEFISASPNYGYTF.

The rearrangement links TRBV27 to TRBJ2-1; 10 nucleotides line up with TRBD1. The CDR3 extends over 15 amino acids. Germline CDR1 is MNHEY and CDR2 is SMNVEV (reference sequence). Trimming at V came to 4 bases and at J to 7 bases, leaving 7 bases not matched to a gene. The CDR3, as DNA: TGTGCCAGCAGTTCCCGGGACAGGGGTTTGAATGAGCAGTTCTTC. It specifies CASSSRDRGLNEQFF.

The genes are TRBV19 and TRBJ1-5; 7 bases are a match to TRBD1. The germline gives CDR1 LNHDA, CDR2 SQIVND (reference sequence). This CDR3 is 17 amino acids long. J gave up 0 bases and V 6 bases, and 11 bases lay outside the gene matches. In DNA, the CDR3 is TGTGCCAGTAGACAGGACCCGGGGGACAGTAGCAATCAGCCCCAGCATTTT. Protein sequence: CASRQDPGDSSNQPQHF.

This rearrangement joins TRBV11-2 to TRBJ2-5, with D maybe TRBD2 (6 bases). Trimming removed 8 bases at V and 5 bases at J, with 18 bases between. This CDR3 has 14 residues. Germline V gives CDR1 SGHAT, CDR2 FQNNGV. The CDR3 loop reads CASETEGSSETQYF. The CDR3 region has the DNA TGTGCCAGCGAGACGGAGGGGTCATCGGAGACCCAGTACTTC. The full variable domain, in which reference TRBV11-2 and TRBJ2-5 provide the parts outside the CDR3, is EAGVAQSPRYKIIEKRQSVAFWCNPISGHATLYWYQQILGQGPKLLIQFQNNGVVDDSQLPKDRFSAERLKGVDSTLKIQPAKLEDSAVYLCASETEGSSETQYFGPGTRLLVL.

The chain joins TRBV28 to TRBJ2-7; TRBD1 matches at 9 bases. From germline, CDR1 is MDHEN and CDR2 SYDVKM. This CDR3 contains 13 residues. V was clipped by 4 bases and J by 6 bases; unmatched bases: 4. CDR3 nucleotides: TGTGCCAGCAGTTCGGGACAGGGATCCGAGCAGTACTTC. It encodes CASSSGQGSEQYF.

This chain uses TRBV7-2 with TRBJ2-1; D perhaps matches TRBD2 (5 bases). Trimming took off 5 bases at V and 6 bases at J, with 14 bases between the two ends. Germline V gene sequence: CDR1 SGHTA, CDR2 FQGNSA. The CDR3 consists of 14 residues. CDR3 DNA sequence: TGTGCCAGCAGCCCAAGGGCGGGCCGCAATGAGCAGTTCTTC. It yields the protein CASSPRAGRNEQFF.

This clone was counted a few times. This sequence joins TRBV7-2 and TRBJ1-2; no reliable D call. Trimming shortened V by 2 bases and J by 5 bases, and 15 bases separated the two germline ends. This CDR3 region has 15 residues. CDR1 is SGHTA and CDR2 is FQGNSA in the germline V gene. CDR3 amino acids: CASSLLQTSSYGYTF. In DNA, the CDR3 is TGTGCCAGCAGCTTACTCCAAACATCCTCTTATGGCTACACCTTC.

This chain connects TRBV10-3 to TRBJ2-1; TRBD2 agrees at 9 bases. CDR1 ENHRY and CDR2 SYGVKD come from the germline V gene. CDR3 length: 19 amino acids. V lost 4 bases to trimming and J lost 2 bases; unmatched junction nucleotides: 15. CDR3 bases: TGTGCCATCAGTGGGGGTTTAGGGCTAGCGGGATCCCCCTACAATGAGCAGTTCTTC. It yields the protein CAISGGLGLAGSPYNEQFF.

This chain links TRBV9 with TRBJ2-3, with D possibly matching TRBD2 (5 bases). The V end was cut by 0 bases, the J end by 1 base, with 6 bases between. Germline V CDR1 and CDR2: SGDLS, YYNGEE. The CDR3 loop spans 14 amino acids. The chain's CDR3 is CASSVARGTDTQYF. CDR3 bases: TGTGCCAGCAGCGTAGCGAGGGGCACAGATACGCAGTATTTT.

The chain has TRBV5-1 and TRBJ2-7; 8 bases fit TRBD2. In germline, CDR1 is SGHRS, CDR2 YFSETQ. The CDR3 is 13 residues long. Trimming took 5 bases from V and 5 from J; bases not matched to a gene: 6. The CDR3 nucleotides read TGCGCCAGCAGATCAAGCGGGAGCGACGAGCAGTACTTC. Residues: CASRSSGSDEQYF.

The V call is TRBV7-2, the J call TRBJ2-5; unclear D gene. The germline V gene encodes CDR1 SGHTA and CDR2 FQGNSA. Trimming removed 3 bases at V and 1 base at J, with 6 bases between. This CDR3 has 13 residues. This CDR3 reads CASSFGIQETQYF. For the CDR3, the DNA is TGTGCCAGCAGCTTCGGAATCCAAGAGACCCAGTACTTC.

This sequence joins TRBV11-2 and TRBJ2-1, with 9 bases matching TRBD2. Unmatched junction bases numbered 8, after V lost 4 bases and J lost 1 base. Looked up from germline, CDR1 is SGHAT and CDR2 is FQNNGV. The CDR3 is made up of 17 amino acids. The CDR3 nucleotides are TGTGCCAGCAGCTGGGGGGGGACTAGCTCTTCCTACAATGAGCAGTTCTTC. Encoded protein: CASSWGGTSSSYNEQFF.

The rearrangement uses TRBV28 and TRBJ1-2, with TRBD1 as a possible D gene (5 bases). Trimming took off 5 bases at V and 5 bases at J, with 15 bases between the two ends. The CDR3 loop spans 14 amino acids. Germline CDR1 reads MDHEN; CDR2 reads SYDVKM. CDR3 sequence (DNA): TGTGCCAGCAGTGGGGGGGACCTCCCATATGGCTACACCTTC. This translates into CASSGGDLPYGYTF.

The CDR3, as DNA: TGCGCCAGCAGCTTGGTACGTCTCCCCGAGTCCTACGAGCAGTACTTC. Protein product: CASSLVRLPESYEQYF. The chain joins TRBV5-1 to TRBJ2-7; D is unresolved. Trimming removed 0 bases from V and 1 base from J, with 14 bases in between. The CDR3 has 16 residues. Germline CDR1 SGHRS, CDR2 YFSETQ.

The chain carries TRBV28 and TRBJ1-5; D is unresolved. The CDR3 length is 12 residues. V dropped 7 bases and J dropped 5 bases, with 9 bases sitting between them. Germline V gene lookup returns CDR1 MDHEN and CDR2 SYDVKM. The CDR3 sequence is CASNLLDQPQHF. The CDR3 coding sequence is TGTGCCAGCAATCTCCTGGATCAGCCCCAGCATTTT.

This clone showed up just once. This chain joins TRBV5-1 and TRBJ2-1; 12 nucleotides align to TRBD2. Germline V CDR1 and CDR2: SGHRS, YFSETQ. The CDR3 is 19 amino acids. Trimming at V came to 0 bases and at J to 3 bases, leaving 10 bases not matched to a gene. Here the CDR3 DNA reads TGCGCCAGCAGCTTGGAGGCACTAGCGGGGGGCCCATTCTACAATGAGCAGTTCTTC. It codes for CASSLEALAGGPFYNEQFF.

The chain couples TRBV21-1 to TRBJ2-6; the D call TRBD2 from the table was never checked on the DNA. TRBV21-1 is deemed a pseudogene. The CDR3 has 17 residues. The CDR3 is CASSFRGGFSGANVLTF. CDR3 nucleotides: TGTGCCAGCAGCTTTCGAGGAGGTTTCTCTGGGGCCAACGTCCTGACTTTC.

CDR3 nucleotides: TGCGCCAGCAGCTTTTTCTTGCTCCCGAACTCCTACAATGAGCAGTTCTTC. This gives the protein CASSFFLLPNSYNEQFF. The chain uses TRBV5-1 and TRBJ2-1; D is ambiguous. Trimming took off 2 bases at V and 0 bases at J, with 15 bases between the two ends. This CDR3 contains 17 residues. Germline V lookup: CDR1 SGHRS, CDR2 YFSETQ.

The chain links TRBV5-1 to TRBJ1-2, with TRBD1 as a possible D gene (5 bases). Germline V gene sequence: CDR1 SGHRS, CDR2 YFSETQ. This CDR3 contains 14 residues. V was cut by 0 bases and J by 4 bases, with 10 bases left in between. CDR3 DNA: TGCGCCAGCAGCTTGGGAGGGGTTTCCTATGGCTACACCTTC. As protein: CASSLGGVSYGYTF.

This chain uses TRBV28 with TRBJ1-1, with D possibly being TRBD1 (5 bases). Trimming cost V 5 bases and J 3 bases, with 16 bases left between them. CDR3 length equals 15 residues. From germline, CDR1 is MDHEN and CDR2 SYDVKM. The CDR3 here is CASSPGSSGDTEAFF. CDR3 bases: TGTGCCAGCAGTCCAGGGTCTTCGGGGGACACTGAAGCTTTCTTT.

The rearrangement joins TRBV9 to TRBJ1-3, with 7 nucleotides matching TRBD1. CDR1 and CDR2 from the germline V gene are SGDLS and YYNGEE. This CDR3 comprises 16 residues. V shed 2 bases, J shed 0 bases, and the junction held 5 bases outside the gene matches. The CDR3 bases are TGTGCCAGCAGCGTTTCGGGACAGCACTCTGGAAACACCATATATTTT. This codes for CASSVSGQHSGNTIYF.

V gene TRBV5-1 combines with J gene TRBJ2-1; D is possibly TRBD2 (7 bases). This CDR3 region has 17 residues. The germline CDR1 and CDR2 sequences are SGHRS and YFSETQ. V lost 3 bases and J lost 3, with 19 bases in between. CDR3 in DNA: TGCGCCAGCAGCTCCAATGCGGGGGCAATAGTCTACAATGAGCAGTTCTTC. Its translation is CASSSNAGAIVYNEQFF.

The chain employs TRBV14 and TRBJ1-4; unclear D gene. The germline CDR1 and CDR2 sequences are SGHDN and FVKESK. CDR3 length equals 14 residues. The V end lost 1 base, the J end lost 8 bases, and 11 bases lay between the germline ends. The CDR3 spells CASSQVRKGEKLFF. CDR3 bases: TGTGCCAGCAGCCAAGTCAGGAAGGGCGAAAAACTGTTTTTT. The variable domain in full, completed from reference TRBV14 and TRBJ1-4, reads EAGVTQFPSHSVIEKGQTVTLRCDPISGHDNLYWYRRVMGKEIKFLLHFVKESKQDESGMPNNRFLAERTGGTYSTLKVQPAELEDSGVYFCASSQVRKGEKLFFGSGTQLSVL.

The J gene is TRBJ1-2, the V gene TRBV27; D remains ambiguous. This CDR3 region has 13 residues. From germline, CDR1 is MNHEY and CDR2 SMNVEV (reference sequence). V shed 2 bases and J shed 3 bases, with 7 bases lying between them. CDR3 protein: CASSLSRYYGYTF. The CDR3 nucleotides are TGTGCCAGCAGTTTAAGCCGATACTATGGCTACACCTTC.

The gene calls are TRBV4-3 and TRBJ2-7, with D maybe TRBD1 (6 bases). The CDR3 spans 15 residues. The germline V gene encodes CDR1 LGHNA and CDR2 YSLEER. Trimming stripped 3 bases from V and 1 base from J, with 13 bases between. This chain's CDR3 is CASSQVQGGSYEQYF. For the CDR3, the DNA is TGCGCCAGCAGCCAGGTACAGGGTGGGTCCTACGAGCAGTACTTC.

The chain has TRBV30 and TRBJ1-2, with a tentative D call TRBD1 (5 bases). V was trimmed by 6 bases and J by 7 bases, leaving 18 bases between them. In germline, CDR1 is GTSNPN, CDR2 SVGIG (reference sequence). The CDR3 extends over 13 amino acids. Written as DNA, the CDR3 is TGTGCCTGTGGTCAGGGTCCCTATAGTGGCTACACCTTC. Its protein product is CACGQGPYSGYTF.

In its sample, this clone was seen once. The chain links TRBV27 to TRBJ2-7, with 8 positions matching TRBD1. The CDR3 contains 14 residues. Germline CDR1 is MNHEY and CDR2 is SMNVEV (reference sequence). V shed 6 bases, J shed 0 bases, and the junction held 4 bases outside the gene matches. The CDR3, as DNA: TGTGCCAGCAGGAGGGACAGGACCTCCTACGAGCAGTACTTC. It translates to CASRRDRTSYEQYF.

The chain joins TRBV6-6 to TRBJ1-6; no definite D call. Germline V gene lookup returns CDR1 MNHNY and CDR2 SVGAGI (reference sequence). The V and J ends lost 9 bases and 4 bases respectively, with 7 bases between them. There are 12 residues in the CDR3. This chain's CDR3 is CASSTYNSPLHF. The CDR3 nucleotides read TGTGCCAGTAGTACGTATAATTCACCCCTCCACTTT.